This TCR beta chain was sequenced for a study of regulatory T cells in long-lasting Graves disease. Time point indicated: newly diagnosed GD, antithyroid drugs for less than 3 months. PBMC RNA served as the TCR library source. Ten or more counts support this clonotype. To make TCR beta libraries, researchers used iRepertoire HTBI primers and Arm-PCR of CDR3 regions. Each CDR3 protein is one row after TCRdb ran MiXCR on the multiplex PCR reads. The data contain over 400,000 distinct CDR3 sequences, around 15% of them singletons. There are 13 residues in the CDR3. Trimming cost V 5 bases and J 10 bases, with 14 bases left between them. These sequences were also reported in another study, on T cells in Graves' hyperthyroidism and ophthalmopathy.

The TCR comes from a woman in her 50s with Graves disease. The genes are TRBV12-3 or TRBV12-4 and TRBJ1-4; D might be TRBD1 (5 bases). Sequenced material: peripheral blood mononuclear cells (PBMCs), taken at new diagnosis, from a patient treated with antithyroid drugs. CDR3 nucleotides: TGTGCCAGCAGTCCCGGGACTACCAGAAAACTGTTTTTT. Translated, it gives CASSPGTTRKLFF.